The text below deals with one T cell receptor (beta chain). Its binding antigen is unknown. There are no base qualities to consult, and no much larger clone falls within one base. This sample is drawn from a study of stem cell transplantation in POMP-related autoinflammatory disease (TCRdb year 2021). As for the study more broadly: The study hypothesized that defective thymoproteasomes impair MHC class I-dependent CD8+ T-cell differentiation and positive selection, skewing the TRB repertoire. The effect of POMP deficiency on T-cell receptor beta repertoire diversity and CDR3 characteristics was assessed by high-throughput TRB sequencing. Prior to transplant, the patients had skewing toward CD4+ naive T cells, low CD8+ T-cell proportions, and reduced T-cell cytokine secretion. Through one year post-transplant, neutrophils and platelets showed 100% donor engraftment on DNA chimerism analysis. Study-wide findings and limitations: PRAID patients showed a restricted number of unique TRB V-J gene pairings. PRAID patients trended toward lower TRB diversity and higher clonality across all analyzed T-cell subsets. Statistical significance for the trend toward lower diversity and increased clonality in PRAID patients was reached only for regulatory T cells.

The sample's time point, from its label and the paper: after hematopoietic stem cell transplant. PRAID was a condition in which autoinflammation came alongside prominent immunodeficiency. T-cell subsets (conventional T cells, CD8+ T cells, regulatory T cells, T follicular helper cells) were sorted before TRB sequencing. The germline V gene yields SQVTM for CDR1 and ANQGSEA for CDR2. At the junction V is shortened by 7 bases and J by 2 bases; bases outside the gene matches: 5. From the cysteine through the phenylalanine, the CDR3 covers 13 amino acids. This entry keeps only the CDR3 DNA: 39 bases, framed from base 1. Libraries came from the immunoSEQ multiplex PCR assay. Per the original workflow: Shannon entropy, which accounts for clonal size distribution, was used to quantify repertoire diversity. The Gini-Simpson index (Simpson_1-D) served as the measure of how unequally clonotypes were distributed. TCRdb's version of the immuneACCESS table is confined to in-frame rearrangements and falls short of the full clone set. An unresolved V gene accounts for under half of the shortfall where checked; the remainder is of unknown origin. For V, J and clone size, that table is used; D and trimming come from the DNA. The sample table records more than 8,500 clones; about 76% of these occur just once. The top ten constitute 4.6% of the sample.

The source was CD4+ T cells from PBMCs, collected after stem cell transplantation. The receptor chain draws on TRBV29-1 and TRBJ1-1, with 9 junctional bases fitting TRBD1. The sequence came from a human patient with POMP-related autoinflammation and immune dysregulation (PRAID). Some T cells seen after a transplant may have their origin in the graft donor. Here the CDR3 is given as CSARTGANTEAFF. Here is the DNA: TGCAGCGCTCGGACAGGGGCTAACACTGAAGCTTTCTTT.